The subject of this entry is one T cell receptor (beta chain). This entry belongs to a study of blood T cell repertoires in COVID-19. TCRdb's copy holds only in-frame clones and misses some; the assay was immunoSEQ multiplex PCR. Of some 400,000 clones listed, roughly nine tenths are singletons. The clonotype originates from a woman aged 40 to 55 who had been exposed to COVID-19. Sequenced input: PBMCs or T cells enriched from blood (not recorded which).

The CDR3 DNA follows: TGTGCCAGCAGCTTGGATGCAGGGGTAGGTTCACCCCTCCACTTT. Its translation is CASSLDAGVGSPLHF. The chain uses TRBV5-6 and TRBJ1-6, with D perhaps TRBD1 (6 bases). Germline lookup yields CDR1 SGHDT and CDR2 YYEEEE. The germline V and J ends were trimmed by 0 bases and 9 bases, with 13 bases remaining between them. There are 15 residues in the CDR3.